The 27 T cell receptor beta chains below come from one sample, sequenced in a study of shared clonotypes between healthy human individuals. TCRdb keeps only in-frame clones here, not all; method: immunoSEQ multiplex PCR. The profile shows about 1 million clones, around 76% of them singletons. The source material was memory CD4+ T cells sorted from blood. Regarding subset: CD45RA-negative fraction. The receptors were gathered from a man aged 18 to 30 in good health.

The rearrangement joins TRBV14 to TRBJ2-3; D may be TRBD2 (7 bases). V was shortened by 1 base and J by 6 bases, with 11 bases between the two germline ends. This CDR3 has 14 amino acids. The germline V gene encodes CDR1 SGHDN and CDR2 FVKESK. CDR3 bases: TGTGCCAGCAGCCAAGTAGGGGGGGCGGATACGCAGTATTTT. Its translation: CASSQVGGADTQYF.

The chain links TRBV10-3 to TRBJ1-1; 7 bases line up with TRBD1. Germline V CDR1 and CDR2: ENHRY, SYGVKD. CDR3 length equals 14 residues. V lost 3 bases to trimming and J lost 3 bases; unmatched junction nucleotides: 4. CDR3 protein: CAISEGTVYTEAFF. In DNA, the CDR3 is TGTGCCATCAGTGAAGGGACAGTTTACACTGAAGCTTTCTTT.

The gene calls are TRBV7-6 and TRBJ1-5, with TRBD1 identical over 7 bases. Looked up from germline, CDR1 is SGHVS and CDR2 is FNYEAQ. The CDR3 runs 15 residues. V shed 4 bases and J 3 bases; nucleotides not matched to a gene: 6. The CDR3 loop is CASSSQGGSNQPQHF. In nucleotides, the CDR3 is TGTGCCAGCAGCTCCCAGGGGGGGTCCAATCAGCCCCAGCATTTT.

This sequence joins TRBV7-9 and TRBJ2-3, with 7 bases that match TRBD1. Germline CDR1 is SEHNR and CDR2 is FQNEAQ (reference sequence). The CDR3 totals 13 residues. Trimming at V came to 4 bases and at J to 8 bases, leaving 6 bases not matched to a gene. The CDR3 sequence is CASSSTGVGTQYF. The CDR3 nucleotides are TGTGCCAGCAGCTCCACAGGGGTTGGTACGCAGTATTTT.

In this sample, this clone turned up a few times. The chain is built from TRBV2 and TRBJ1-6; D not resolved. The CDR3 totals 12 residues. V lost 9 bases, J lost 5 bases, and 8 bases lay in between. Germline V CDR1 and CDR2: SNHLY, FYNNEI. CDR3 loop: CASGRDNSPLHF. In DNA form, the CDR3 reads TGTGCCAGTGGCCGAGATAATTCACCCCTCCACTTT.

This clone has more than one count but fewer than ten. The chain couples TRBV7-2 to TRBJ2-7; 9 nucleotides line up with TRBD2. The CDR3 is 13 amino acids. V shed 5 bases and J 7 bases; nucleotides not matched to a gene: 6. Germline loops: CDR1 SGHTA, CDR2 FQGNSA. This CDR3 is CASSSSGSWEQYF. The DNA of the CDR3 is TGTGCCAGCAGCAGTAGCGGGAGTTGGGAGCAGTACTTC.

A few counts support this clone. This chain connects TRBV9 to TRBJ2-3, with a possible D match to TRBD1 (6 bases). This CDR3 has 13 residues. Trimming cost V 5 bases and J 4 bases, with 11 bases left between them. Germline loops: CDR1 SGDLS, CDR2 YYNGEE. The CDR3 bases are TGTGCCAGCAGGAACACAGGGTCAGATACGCAGTATTTT. It specifies CASRNTGSDTQYF.

The chain carries TRBV28 and TRBJ2-7, with D possibly TRBD2 on 6 matching bases. Deletions cut 6 bases from V and 3 bases from J, with 18 bases between. Germline V gene lookup returns CDR1 MDHEN and CDR2 SYDVKM. The length of the CDR3 is 15 residues. CDR3 protein: CASSSAGLTIYEQYF. The CDR3 DNA follows: TGTGCCAGCAGCTCCGCGGGACTTACCATCTACGAGCAGTACTTC.

Comment on this clone: This clone may be a read error of a much larger clone one base away. The identical CDR3 is also encoded by other nucleotide sequences in the sample. This sequence joins TRBV5-4 and TRBJ2-2; possible D gene TRBD1, 5 bases. This CDR3 is built from 14 residues. V lost 4 bases and J lost 1, with 8 bases in between. Germline V gene data show CDR1 as SGHNT and CDR2 as YYREEE (reference sequence). This CDR3 is CASSPQGNTGELFF. CDR3 coding DNA: TGTGCCAGCAGCCCCCAGGGGAACACCGGGGAGCTGTTTTTT.

The chain carries TRBV19 and TRBJ2-5; weak D call: TRBD1 (7 bases). V gave up 5 bases and J gave up 1 base, with 17 bases separating them. The CDR3 extends over 16 amino acids. In germline, CDR1 is LNHDA, CDR2 SQIVND (reference sequence). Here the CDR3 reads CASSSWRDSSQETQYF. In DNA form, the CDR3 reads TGTGCCAGTAGTTCGTGGAGGGACAGTTCCCAAGAGACCCAGTACTTC.

The chain joins TRBV2 to TRBJ2-7; D gene unclear. This CDR3 spans 14 amino acids. Trimming cost V 4 bases and J 5 bases, with 15 bases left between them. CDR1 and CDR2 from the germline V gene are SNHLY and FYNNEI. The CDR3 sequence: CASSVSGWADEQYF. In nucleotides, the CDR3 is TGTGCCAGCAGTGTTAGTGGTTGGGCGGACGAGCAGTACTTC.

This chain joins TRBV11-2 and TRBJ2-5, with D unresolved. Germline V lookup: CDR1 SGHAT, CDR2 FQNNGV. The CDR3 has 15 amino acids. Between the trimmed V and J ends, which lost 1 base and 2 bases, there was a span of 11 bases. The CDR3 spells CASSLGVGFQETQYF. In DNA form, the CDR3 reads TGTGCCAGCAGCTTAGGGGTGGGTTTTCAAGAGACCCAGTACTTC. The entire variable domain, with the rest obtained from reference TRBV11-2 and TRBJ2-5, is as follows: EAGVAQSPRYKIIEKRQSVAFWCNPISGHATLYWYQQILGQGPKLLIQFQNNGVVDDSQLPKDRFSAERLKGVDSTLKIQPAKLEDSAVYLCASSLGVGFQETQYFGPGTRLLVL.

The chain carries TRBV7-2 and TRBJ1-5; TRBD1 matches 7 bases. This CDR3 has 15 amino acids. V was pared by 1 base and J by 3 bases, with 3 bases of the junction left unmatched. Germline lookup yields CDR1 SGHTA and CDR2 FQGNSA. CDR3 residues: CASSLGQGDNQPQHF. The CDR3 nucleotides are TGTGCCAGCAGCTTAGGCCAGGGGGACAATCAGCCCCAGCATTTT.

The genes are TRBV6-5 and TRBJ1-1; D unresolved. Germline V gene data show CDR1 as MNHEY and CDR2 as SVGAGI. There are 12 residues in the CDR3. Trimming left V 2 bases short and J 5 bases short, with 6 bases between. The CDR3 region is CASSYAGTEAFF. The CDR3 DNA is TGTGCCAGCAGTTACGCGGGAACTGAAGCTTTCTTT.

The rearrangement joins TRBV6-6 to TRBJ1-4, with D possibly being TRBD1 (5 bases). This CDR3 contains 14 residues. Trimming pared 6 bases from V and 8 bases from J, leaving 16 bases between. CDR1 MNHNY and CDR2 SVGAGI come from the germline V gene (reference sequence). The CDR3 loop is CASRGGGVREKLFF. The CDR3 DNA reads TGTGCCAGCAGGGGAGGAGGGGTACGGGAAAAACTGTTTTTT.

This clone has only one observation. The chain combines TRBV28 with TRBJ1-6; 11 bases map to TRBD1. The CDR3 runs 17 residues. Germline loops: CDR1 MDHEN, CDR2 SYDVKM. J was trimmed by 6 bases and V by 5 bases; bases with no gene match: 9. The CDR3 is CASSVGIGTGGNSPLHF. The CDR3 DNA is TGTGCCAGCAGTGTTGGAATAGGGACAGGGGGTAATTCACCCCTCCACTTT.

J is TRBJ2-7 and V is TRBV2; D might be TRBD1 (5 bases). Trimming pared 6 bases from V and 0 bases from J, leaving 15 bases between. The germline CDR1 and CDR2 sequences are SNHLY and FYNNEI. The CDR3 contains 15 residues. CDR3 loop: CASRGMGQHSYEQYF. The CDR3 nucleotides are TGTGCCAGCAGAGGCATGGGGCAGCACTCCTACGAGCAGTACTTC. Full variable domain (missing parts from reference TRBV2 and TRBJ2-7): EPEVTQTPSHQVTQMGQEVILRCVPISNHLYFYWYRQILGQKVEFLVSFYNNEISEKSEIFDDQFSVERPDGSNFTLKIRSTKLEDSAMYFCASRGMGQHSYEQYFGPGTRLTVT.

With regard to this clone: An end of the junction does not agree with germline; a read error may underlie this. The chain has TRBV7-7 and TRBJ2-5; maybe TRBD1 (6 bases). The germline V gene encodes CDR1 SSHAT and CDR2 FNYEAQ (reference sequence). CDR3 length: 15 residues. For the CDR3, the DNA is TGTGCTAGCAGCCCGGACAGCCAAACCCAAGAGACCCAGTACTTC. As protein: CASSPDSQTQETQYF.

V and J are TRBV5-6 and TRBJ1-2, with a possible D match to TRBD1 (6 bases). The CDR3 totals 13 residues. The V gene's germline CDR1 is SGHDT and CDR2 YYEEEE. With 4 bases removed from V and 7 bases from J, the gap between germline ends came to 14 bases. In DNA form, the CDR3 reads TGTGCCAGCAGCCGTAGGGGGGCAAGTGGCTACACCTTC. Translated: CASSRRGASGYTF.

The sample holds a few counts of this clone. The chain couples TRBV21-1 to TRBJ1-6; the table gives TRBD1 as D, unverified against the DNA. TRBV21-1 is noted as a pseudogene. This CDR3 has 15 amino acids. The chain's CDR3 is CASTTPPGCNSPLHF. The DNA for the CDR3 is TGTGCCAGCACTACCCCCCCAGGGTGCAATTCACCCCTCCACTTT.

A word on this clone: Other DNA sequences of this sample code for an identical CDR3. V usage is TRBV18 and J usage is TRBJ2-5, with D possibly TRBD1 on 6 matching bases. The CDR3 length is 14 residues. Germline loops: CDR1 KGHSH, CDR2 LQKENI. Trimming shortened V by 3 bases and J by 0 bases, and 8 bases separated the two germline ends. The CDR3, as DNA: TGTGCCAGCTCACCGCGGACAGACCAAGAGACCCAGTACTTC. Residues: CASSPRTDQETQYF.

This clone was seen more than once but under ten times. The gene calls are TRBV10-3 and TRBJ2-2; 7 positions match TRBD2. The CDR3 covers 15 residues. The junction had 5 bases not matched to a gene; V was cut back by 0 bases and J by 7 bases. Per the germline V gene, CDR1 is ENHRY and CDR2 is SYGVKD. CDR3 bases: TGTGCCATCAGTGAGTCGGGCGGGAGCGGCGGGGAGCTGTTTTTT. This gives the protein CAISESGGSGGELFF.

The chain couples TRBV7-3 to TRBJ2-3; 15 bases are shared with TRBD2. The CDR3 sequence is 16 residues long. Germline CDR1 reads SGHTA; CDR2 reads FQGTGA. J was trimmed by 4 bases and V by 4 bases; bases with no gene match: 3. The DNA of the CDR3 is TGTGCCAGCAGCTCCCGGACTAGCGGGGGGGCAGATACGCAGTATTTT. Protein: CASSSRTSGGADTQYF.

This clone was detected only a few times. The CDR3 nucleotides read TGTGCCAGCAGCTTAGTACTACACAACACCATATATTTT. Translation: CASSLVLHNTIYF. V usage is TRBV7-9 and J usage is TRBJ1-3; unclear D gene. With 1 base removed from V and 7 bases from J, the gap between germline ends came to 8 bases. In germline, CDR1 is SEHNR, CDR2 FQNEAQ (reference sequence). This CDR3 spans 13 amino acids.

The rearrangement joins TRBV7-9 to TRBJ1-6; 8 positions match TRBD1. Trimming cost V 4 bases and J 10 bases; bases outside gene matches: 6. This CDR3 contains 14 residues. Germline CDR1 is SEHNR and CDR2 is FQNEAQ (reference sequence). The CDR3 reads CASSSTGVGSPLHF. CDR3 nucleotide sequence: TGTGCCAGCAGCTCGACAGGGGTAGGCTCACCCCTCCACTTT.

This clone was recorded once. The rearrangement links TRBV6-1 to TRBJ2-7; possible D gene TRBD2, 5 bases. Trimming removed 8 bases at V and 2 bases at J, with 19 bases between. Per germline, CDR1 MNHNS and CDR2 SASEGT. This CDR3 is built from 15 residues. CDR3 sequence (DNA): TGTGCCAGCCTCTTCTCGGGATTAGGTCCCTACGAGCAGTACTTC. Its protein is CASLFSGLGPYEQYF.

The CDR3, as DNA: TGTGCCAGCCAGAGGGTGGGAGGCTACACCTTC. Protein product: CASQRVGGYTF. The rearrangement joins TRBV9 to TRBJ1-2, with unresolved D. The germline V gene has CDR1 SGDLS and CDR2 YYNGEE. The CDR3 runs to 11 residues. Trimming took 7 bases from V and 8 from J, leaving 12 bases between them. Drawing the rest from reference TRBV9 and TRBJ1-2, the complete variable domain is DSGVTQTPKHLITATGQRVTLRCSPRSGDLSVYWYQQSLDQGLQFLIQYYNGEERAKGNILERFSAQQFPDLHSELNLSSLELGDSALYFCASQRVGGYTFGSGTRLTVV.